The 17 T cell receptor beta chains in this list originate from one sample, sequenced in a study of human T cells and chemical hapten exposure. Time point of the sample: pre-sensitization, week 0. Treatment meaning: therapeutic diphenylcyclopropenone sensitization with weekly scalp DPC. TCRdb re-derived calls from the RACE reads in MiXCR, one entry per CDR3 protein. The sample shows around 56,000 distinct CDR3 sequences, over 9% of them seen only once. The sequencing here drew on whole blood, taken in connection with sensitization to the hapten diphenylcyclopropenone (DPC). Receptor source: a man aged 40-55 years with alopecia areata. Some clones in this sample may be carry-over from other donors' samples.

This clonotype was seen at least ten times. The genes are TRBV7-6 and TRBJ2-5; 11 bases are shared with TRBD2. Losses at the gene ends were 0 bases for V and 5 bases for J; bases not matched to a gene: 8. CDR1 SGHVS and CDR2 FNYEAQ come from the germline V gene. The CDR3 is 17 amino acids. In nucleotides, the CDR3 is TGTGCCAGCAGCTTAGCAACTAGCGGGAGTGGAGTGGAGACCCAGTACTTC. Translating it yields CASSLATSGSGVETQYF.

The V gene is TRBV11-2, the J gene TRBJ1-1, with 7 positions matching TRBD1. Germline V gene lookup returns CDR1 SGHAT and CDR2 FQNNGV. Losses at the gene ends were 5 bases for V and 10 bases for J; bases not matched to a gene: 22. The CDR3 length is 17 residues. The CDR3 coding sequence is TGTGCCAGCAGCCTAAATACAGGTGGAGGGGGCTTAACGGGAGCTTTCTTT. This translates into CASSLNTGGGGLTGAFF.

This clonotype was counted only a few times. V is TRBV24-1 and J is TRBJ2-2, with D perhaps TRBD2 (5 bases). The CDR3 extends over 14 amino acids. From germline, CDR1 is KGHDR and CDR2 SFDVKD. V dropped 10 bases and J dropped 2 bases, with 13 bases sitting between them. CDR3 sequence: CATGPRDNTGELFF. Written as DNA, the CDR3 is TGTGCCACGGGCCCGAGGGATAACACCGGGGAGCTGTTTTTT.

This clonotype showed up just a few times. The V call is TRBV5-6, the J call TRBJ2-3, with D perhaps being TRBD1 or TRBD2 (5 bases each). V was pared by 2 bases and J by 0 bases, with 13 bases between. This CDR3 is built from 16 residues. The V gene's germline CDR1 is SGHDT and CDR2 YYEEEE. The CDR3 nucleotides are TGTGCCAGCAGCTTATCCGGGACCAGCAGCACAGATACGCAGTATTTT. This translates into CASSLSGTSSTDTQYF.

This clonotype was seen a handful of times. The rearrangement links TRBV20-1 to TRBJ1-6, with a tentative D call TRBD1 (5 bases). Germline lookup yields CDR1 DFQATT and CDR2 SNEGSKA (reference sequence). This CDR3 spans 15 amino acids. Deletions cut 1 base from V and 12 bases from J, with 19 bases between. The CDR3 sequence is CSARVPGRLGEPLHF. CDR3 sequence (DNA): TGCAGTGCTAGAGTCCCGGGACGGTTAGGAGAACCCCTCCACTTT.

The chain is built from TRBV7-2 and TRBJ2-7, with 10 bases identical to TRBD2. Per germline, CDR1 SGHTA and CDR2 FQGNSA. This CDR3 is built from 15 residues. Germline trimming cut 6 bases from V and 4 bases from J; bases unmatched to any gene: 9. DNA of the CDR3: TGTGCCAGCAGATCAGCGGGAGGGCCCCAGTACGAGCAGTACTTC. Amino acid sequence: CASRSAGGPQYEQYF.

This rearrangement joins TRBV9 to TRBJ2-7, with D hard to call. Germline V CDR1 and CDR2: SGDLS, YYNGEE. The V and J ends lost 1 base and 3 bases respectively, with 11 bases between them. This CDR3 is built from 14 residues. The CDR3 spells CASSVSWVNYEQYF. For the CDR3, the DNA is TGTGCCAGCAGCGTAAGTTGGGTCAACTACGAGCAGTACTTC.

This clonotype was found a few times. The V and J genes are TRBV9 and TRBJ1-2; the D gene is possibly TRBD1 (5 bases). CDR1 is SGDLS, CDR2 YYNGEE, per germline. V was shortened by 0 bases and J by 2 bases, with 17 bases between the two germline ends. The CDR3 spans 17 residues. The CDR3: CASSVDRTDLSNYGYTF. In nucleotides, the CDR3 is TGTGCCAGCAGCGTAGACAGGACGGACCTCAGCAACTATGGCTACACCTTC. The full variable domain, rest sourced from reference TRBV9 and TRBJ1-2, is DSGVTQTPKHLITATGQRVTLRCSPRSGDLSVYWYQQSLDQGLQFLIQYYNGEERAKGNILERFSAQQFPDLHSELNLSSLELGDSALYFCASSVDRTDLSNYGYTFGSGTRLTVV.

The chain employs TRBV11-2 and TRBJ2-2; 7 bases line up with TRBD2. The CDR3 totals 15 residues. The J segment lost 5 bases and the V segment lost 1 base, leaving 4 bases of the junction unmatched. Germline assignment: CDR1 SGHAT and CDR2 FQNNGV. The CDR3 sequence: CASSLALGGTGELFF. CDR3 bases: TGTGCCAGCAGCTTAGCCCTGGGGGGGACCGGGGAGCTGTTTTTT.

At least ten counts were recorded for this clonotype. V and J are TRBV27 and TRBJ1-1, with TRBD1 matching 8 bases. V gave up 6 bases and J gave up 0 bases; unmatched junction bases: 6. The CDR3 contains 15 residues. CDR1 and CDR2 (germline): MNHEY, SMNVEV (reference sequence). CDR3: CASSWGTGLNTEAFF. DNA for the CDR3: TGTGCCAGCAGCTGGGGGACAGGATTGAACACTGAAGCTTTCTTT.

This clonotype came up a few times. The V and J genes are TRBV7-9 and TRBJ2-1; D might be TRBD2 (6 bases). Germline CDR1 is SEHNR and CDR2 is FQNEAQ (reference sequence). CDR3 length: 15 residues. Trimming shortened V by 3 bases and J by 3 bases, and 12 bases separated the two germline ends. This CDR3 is CASSFIGRIYNEQFF. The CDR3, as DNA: TGTGCCAGCAGCTTCATCGGGAGAATCTACAATGAGCAGTTCTTC.

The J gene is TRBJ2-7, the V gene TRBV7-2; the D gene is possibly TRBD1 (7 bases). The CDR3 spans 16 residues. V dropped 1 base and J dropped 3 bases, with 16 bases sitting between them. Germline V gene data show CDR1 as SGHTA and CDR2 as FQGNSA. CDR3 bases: TGTGCCAGCAGCTTAGACGGGAGACAGGGTTACTACGAGCAGTACTTC. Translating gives CASSLDGRQGYYEQYF.

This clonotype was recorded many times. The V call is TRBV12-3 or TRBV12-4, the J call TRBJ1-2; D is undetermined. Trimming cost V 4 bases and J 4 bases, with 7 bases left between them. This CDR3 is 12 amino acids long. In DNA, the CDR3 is TGTGCCAGCAGTTATGAGGCCTATGGCTACACCTTC. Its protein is CASSYEAYGYTF.

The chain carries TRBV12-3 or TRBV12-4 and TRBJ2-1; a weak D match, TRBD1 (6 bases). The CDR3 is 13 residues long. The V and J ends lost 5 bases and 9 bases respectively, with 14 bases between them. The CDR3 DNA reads TGTGCCAGCAGTCTATACAGGGCCGGTGAGCAGTTCTTC. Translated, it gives CASSLYRAGEQFF.

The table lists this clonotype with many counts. The CDR3 region has the DNA TGTGCCAGCAGCCCCCGTCCTAGCGGGAGTCAGGGCAATGAGCAGTTCTTC. This sequence encodes CASSPRPSGSQGNEQFF. This chain links TRBV11-2 with TRBJ2-1; 10 bases agree with TRBD2. This CDR3 spans 17 amino acids. With 5 bases clipped from V and 6 bases from J, the junction kept 13 bases outside the gene matches. Per germline, CDR1 SGHAT and CDR2 FQNNGV. The complete variable domain, with remaining parts taken from reference TRBV11-2 and TRBJ2-1, reads EAGVAQSPRYKIIEKRQSVAFWCNPISGHATLYWYQQILGQGPKLLIQFQNNGVVDDSQLPKDRFSAERLKGVDSTLKIQPAKLEDSAVYLCASSPRPSGSQGNEQFFGPGTRLTVL.

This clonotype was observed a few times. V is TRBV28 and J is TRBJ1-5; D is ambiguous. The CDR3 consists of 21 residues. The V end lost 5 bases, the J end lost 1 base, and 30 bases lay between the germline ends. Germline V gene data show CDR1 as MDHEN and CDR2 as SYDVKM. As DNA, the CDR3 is TGTGCCAGCAGTCCTGGCAGGAGTAGCTTCGCGGCTCTACTCAGCAATCAGCCCCAGCATTTT. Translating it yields CASSPGRSSFAALLSNQPQHF.

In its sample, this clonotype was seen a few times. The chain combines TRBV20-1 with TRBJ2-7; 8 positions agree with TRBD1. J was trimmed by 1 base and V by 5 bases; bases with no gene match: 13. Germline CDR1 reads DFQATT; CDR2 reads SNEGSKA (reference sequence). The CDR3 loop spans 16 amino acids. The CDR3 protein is CSAPTDRGEPSYEQYF. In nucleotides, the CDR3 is TGCAGTGCTCCTACCGACAGGGGCGAACCTTCCTACGAGCAGTACTTC.